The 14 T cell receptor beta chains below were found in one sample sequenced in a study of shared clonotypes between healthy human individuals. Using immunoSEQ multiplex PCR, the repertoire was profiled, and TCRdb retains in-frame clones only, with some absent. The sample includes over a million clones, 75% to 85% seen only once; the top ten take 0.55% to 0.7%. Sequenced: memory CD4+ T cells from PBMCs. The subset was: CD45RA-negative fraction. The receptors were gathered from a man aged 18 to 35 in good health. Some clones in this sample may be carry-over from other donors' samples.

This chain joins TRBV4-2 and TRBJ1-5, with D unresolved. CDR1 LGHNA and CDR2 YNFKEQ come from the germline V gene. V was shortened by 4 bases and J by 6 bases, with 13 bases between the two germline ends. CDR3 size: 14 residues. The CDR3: CASSPVGATQPQHF. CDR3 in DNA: TGTGCCAGCAGCCCGGTGGGTGCGACTCAGCCCCAGCATTTT.

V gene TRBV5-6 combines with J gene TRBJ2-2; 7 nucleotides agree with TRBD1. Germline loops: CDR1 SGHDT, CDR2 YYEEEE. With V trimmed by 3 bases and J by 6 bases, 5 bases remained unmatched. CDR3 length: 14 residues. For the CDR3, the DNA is TGTGCCAGCAGCTGGGATCAGGGGGCCGGGGAGCTGTTTTTT. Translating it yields CASSWDQGAGELFF.

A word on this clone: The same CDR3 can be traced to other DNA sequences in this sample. The CDR3 is CASSSGLAGGEQYF. CDR3 in DNA: TGTGCCAGCAGCTCGGGACTAGCGGGAGGCGAGCAGTACTTC. The chain joins TRBV7-2 to TRBJ2-7; 15 nucleotides line up with TRBD2. The CDR3 spans 14 residues. The V gene end was trimmed by 4 bases and the J gene end by 6 bases; junction bases not matched to a gene: 1. CDR1 SGHTA and CDR2 FQGNSA come from the germline V gene.

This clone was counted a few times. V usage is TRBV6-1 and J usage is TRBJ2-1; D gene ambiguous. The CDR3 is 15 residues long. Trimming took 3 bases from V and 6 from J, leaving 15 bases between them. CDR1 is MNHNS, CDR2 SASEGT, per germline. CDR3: CASSDGRKWSNEQFF. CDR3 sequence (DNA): TGTGCCAGCAGTGATGGACGGAAGTGGTCCAATGAGCAGTTCTTC.

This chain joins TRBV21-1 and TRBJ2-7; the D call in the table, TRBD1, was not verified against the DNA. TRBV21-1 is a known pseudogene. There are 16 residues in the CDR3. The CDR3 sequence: CASNYSETPLNYEQYF. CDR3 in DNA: TGTGCCAGCAATTACAGTGAGACACCTCTCAACTACGAGCAGTACTTC.

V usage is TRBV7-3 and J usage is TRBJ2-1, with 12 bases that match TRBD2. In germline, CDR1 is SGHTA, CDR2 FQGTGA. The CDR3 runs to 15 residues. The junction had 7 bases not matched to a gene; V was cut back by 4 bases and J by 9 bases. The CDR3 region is CASSWASGRAFEQFF. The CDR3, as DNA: TGTGCCAGCAGCTGGGCTAGCGGGAGGGCGTTTGAGCAGTTCTTC. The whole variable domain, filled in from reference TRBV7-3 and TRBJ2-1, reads GAGVSQTPSNKVTEKGKYVELRCDPISGHTALYWYRQSLGQGPEFLIYFQGTGAADDSGLPNDRFFAVRPEGSVSTLKIQRTERGDSAVYLCASSWASGRAFEQFFGPGTRLTVL.

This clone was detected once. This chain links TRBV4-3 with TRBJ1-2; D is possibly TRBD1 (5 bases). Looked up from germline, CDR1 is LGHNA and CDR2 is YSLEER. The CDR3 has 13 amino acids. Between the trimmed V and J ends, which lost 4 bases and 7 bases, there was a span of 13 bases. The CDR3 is CASSPSRGTGYTF. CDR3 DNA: TGCGCCAGCAGCCCAAGTCGGGGGACTGGCTACACCTTC.

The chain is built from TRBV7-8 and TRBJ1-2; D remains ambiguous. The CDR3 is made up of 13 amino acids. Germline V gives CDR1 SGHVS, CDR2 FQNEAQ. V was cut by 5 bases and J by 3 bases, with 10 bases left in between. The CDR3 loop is CASSRTDHYGYTF. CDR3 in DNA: TGTGCCAGCAGCCGGACGGACCACTATGGCTACACCTTC.

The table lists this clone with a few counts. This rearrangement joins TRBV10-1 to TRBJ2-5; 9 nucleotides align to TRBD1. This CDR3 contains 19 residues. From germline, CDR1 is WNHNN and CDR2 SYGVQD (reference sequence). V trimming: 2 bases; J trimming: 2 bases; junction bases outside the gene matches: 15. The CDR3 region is CASSERAGLPGQGQETQYF. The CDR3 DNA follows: TGCGCCAGCAGTGAGCGAGCCGGTTTACCGGGACAGGGTCAAGAGACCCAGTACTTC.

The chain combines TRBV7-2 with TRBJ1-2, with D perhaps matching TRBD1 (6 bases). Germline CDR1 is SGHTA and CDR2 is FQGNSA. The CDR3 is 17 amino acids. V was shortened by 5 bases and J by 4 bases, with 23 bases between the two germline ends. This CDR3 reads CASSPGGGRNLAYGYTF. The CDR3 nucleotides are TGTGCCAGCAGCCCGGGGGGGGGCCGCAATTTGGCCTATGGCTACACCTTC.

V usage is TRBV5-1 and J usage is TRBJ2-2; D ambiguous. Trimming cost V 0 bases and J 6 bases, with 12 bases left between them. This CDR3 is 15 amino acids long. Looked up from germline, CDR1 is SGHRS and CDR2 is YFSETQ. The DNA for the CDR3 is TGCGCCAGCAGCTTGGTACGGGCCGATCCCGGGGAGCTGTTTTTT. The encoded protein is CASSLVRADPGELFF. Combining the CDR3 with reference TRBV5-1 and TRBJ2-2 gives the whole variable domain KAGVTQTPRYLIKTRGQQVTLSCSPISGHRSVSWYQQTPGQGLQFLFEYFSETQRNKGNFPGRFSGRQFSNSRSEMNVSTLELGDSALYLCASSLVRADPGELFFGEGSRLTVL.

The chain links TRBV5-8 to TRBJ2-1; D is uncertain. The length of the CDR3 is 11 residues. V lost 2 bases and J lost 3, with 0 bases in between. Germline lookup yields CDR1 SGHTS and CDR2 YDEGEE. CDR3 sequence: CASSFYNEQFF. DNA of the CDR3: TGTGCCAGCAGCTTCTACAATGAGCAGTTCTTC.

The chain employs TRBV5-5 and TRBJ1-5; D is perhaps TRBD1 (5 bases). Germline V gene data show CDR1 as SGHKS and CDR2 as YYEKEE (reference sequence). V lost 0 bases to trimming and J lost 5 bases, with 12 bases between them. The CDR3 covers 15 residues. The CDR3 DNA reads TGTGCCAGCAGCTTGGGCCGAGTGGGGGATCAGCCCCAGCATTTT. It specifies CASSLGRVGDQPQHF.

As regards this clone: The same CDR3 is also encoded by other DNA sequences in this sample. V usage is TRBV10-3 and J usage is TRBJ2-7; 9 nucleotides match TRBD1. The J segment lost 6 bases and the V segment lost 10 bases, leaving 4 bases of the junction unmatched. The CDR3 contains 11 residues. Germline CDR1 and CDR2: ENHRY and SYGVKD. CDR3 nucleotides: TGTGCCACGACGACAGGGGGCGAGCAGTACTTC. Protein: CATTTGGEQYF.